This T cell receptor beta chain was retrieved from a study of tumor-infiltrating lymphocytes in oesophageal squamous cell carcinoma. V was pared by 5 bases and J by 2 bases, with 6 bases of the junction left unmatched. The CDR3 is 15 amino acids. Germline CDR1 SGHTA, CDR2 FQGTGA. TCRdb reanalysed the PCR reads using MiXCR and keeps one entry per CDR3 protein. The sample carries roughly 19,000 distinct CDR3 sequences, just over 40% recorded once. What was sequenced was normal esophageal tissue next to the tumor. The clonotype originates from a male donor with esophageal squamous cell carcinoma. This chain uses TRBV7-3 with TRBJ2-1, with TRBD1 matching over 7 bases. This CDR3 reads CASSPDRTAYNEQFF. CDR3 nucleotide sequence: TGTGCCAGCAGCCCGGACAGGACGGCCTACAATGAGCAGTTCTTC.